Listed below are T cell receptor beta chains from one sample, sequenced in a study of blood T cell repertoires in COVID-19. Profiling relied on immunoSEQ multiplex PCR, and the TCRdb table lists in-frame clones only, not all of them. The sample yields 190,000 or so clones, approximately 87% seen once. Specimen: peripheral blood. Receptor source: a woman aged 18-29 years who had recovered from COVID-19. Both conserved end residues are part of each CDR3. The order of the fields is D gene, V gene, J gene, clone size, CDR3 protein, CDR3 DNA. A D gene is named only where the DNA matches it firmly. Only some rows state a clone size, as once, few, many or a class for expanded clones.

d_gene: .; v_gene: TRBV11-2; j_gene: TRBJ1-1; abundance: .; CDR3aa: CASSLEGSRNTEAFF; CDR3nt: TGTGCCAGCAGCTTAGAAGGGAGCCGGAACACTGAAGCTTTCTTT
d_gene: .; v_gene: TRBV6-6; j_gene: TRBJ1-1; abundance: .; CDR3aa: CASTEQENTEAFF; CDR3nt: TGTGCCAGCACGGAACAGGAGAACACTGAAGCTTTCTTT
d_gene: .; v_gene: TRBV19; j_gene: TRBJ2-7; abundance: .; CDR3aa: CASSMVHFYEQYF; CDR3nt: TGTGCCAGTAGTATGGTACATTTCTACGAGCAGTACTTC
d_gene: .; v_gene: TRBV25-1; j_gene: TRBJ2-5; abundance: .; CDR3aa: CASSEEAGMIQETQYF; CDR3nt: TGTGCCAGCAGTGAAGAGGCAGGGATGATTCAAGAGACCCAGTACTTC
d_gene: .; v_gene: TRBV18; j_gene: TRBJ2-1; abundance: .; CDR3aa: CASSPGSGPYNEQFF; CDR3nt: TGTGCCAGCTCACCAGGGAGCGGGCCTTACAATGAGCAGTTCTTC
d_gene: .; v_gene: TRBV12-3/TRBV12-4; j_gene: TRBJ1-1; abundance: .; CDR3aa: CASSLQGSPEAFF; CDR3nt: TGTGCCAGCAGCCTTCAGGGGTCTCCTGAAGCTTTCTTT
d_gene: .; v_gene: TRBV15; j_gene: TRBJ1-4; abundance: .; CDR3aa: CATSRDPRFEDEKLFF; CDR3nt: TGTGCCACCAGCAGAGATCCCCGGTTCGAGGATGAAAAACTGTTTTTT
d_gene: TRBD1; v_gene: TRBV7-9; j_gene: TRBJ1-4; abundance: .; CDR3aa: CASSLDSGGGEKLFF; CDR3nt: TGTGCCAGCAGCTTAGATTCAGGGGGCGGTGAAAAACTGTTTTTT
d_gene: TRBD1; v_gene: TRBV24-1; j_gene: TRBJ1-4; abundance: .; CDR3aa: CATSDPTGTGDEKLFF; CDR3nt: TGTGCCACCAGTGATCCCACCGGGACAGGGGATGAAAAACTGTTTTTT
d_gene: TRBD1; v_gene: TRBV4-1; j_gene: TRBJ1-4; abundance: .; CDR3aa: CASSPIGTGSEKLFF; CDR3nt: TGCGCCAGCAGCCCCATCGGGACAGGGTCTGAAAAACTGTTTTTT
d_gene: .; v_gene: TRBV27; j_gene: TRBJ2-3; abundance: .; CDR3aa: CASSLGGPDTQYF; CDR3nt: TGTGCCAGCAGTTTGGGAGGCCCAGATACGCAGTATTTT
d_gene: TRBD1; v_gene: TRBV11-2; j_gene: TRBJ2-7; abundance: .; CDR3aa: CASSLTTGTESYEQYF; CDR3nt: TGTGCCAGCAGCCTCACCACCGGGACAGAGTCCTACGAGCAGTACTTC
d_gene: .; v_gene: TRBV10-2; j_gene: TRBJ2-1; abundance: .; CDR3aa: CASSEFRDNEQFF; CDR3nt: TGCGCCAGCAGTGAGTTCCGGGACAATGAGCAGTTCTTC
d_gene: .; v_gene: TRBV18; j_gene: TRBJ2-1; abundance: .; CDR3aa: CASSVQGNEQFF; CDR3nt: TGTGCCAGCTCGGTACAGGGCAATGAGCAGTTCTTC
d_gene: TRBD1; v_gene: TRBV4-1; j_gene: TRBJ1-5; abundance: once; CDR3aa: CASSQEKGDSYQPQHF; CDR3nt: TGCGCCAGCAGCCAAGAGAAGGGGGACAGCTATCAGCCCCAGCATTTT
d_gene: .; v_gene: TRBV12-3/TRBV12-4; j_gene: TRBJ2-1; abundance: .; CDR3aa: CASSSRQEQFF; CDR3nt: TGTGCCAGCAGTTCCCGACAGGAGCAGTTCTTC
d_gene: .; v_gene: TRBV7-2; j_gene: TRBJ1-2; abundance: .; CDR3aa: CASSNPGGDYGYTF; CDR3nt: TGTGCCAGCAGCAACCCGGGGGGGGACTATGGCTACACCTTC
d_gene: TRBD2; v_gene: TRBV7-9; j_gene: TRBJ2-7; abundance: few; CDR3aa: CASTTGTGLAKFEQYF; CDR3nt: TGTGCCAGCACCACAGGGACGGGACTAGCGAAATTCGAGCAGTACTTC
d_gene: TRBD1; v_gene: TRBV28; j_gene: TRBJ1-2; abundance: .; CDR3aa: CASHKTLGQGGNYGYTF; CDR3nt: TGTGCCAGCCACAAAACACTCGGACAGGGAGGGAACTATGGCTACACCTTC
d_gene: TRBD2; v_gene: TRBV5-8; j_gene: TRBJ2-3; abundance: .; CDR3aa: CASSFGTSGTDTQYF; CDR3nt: TGTGCCAGCAGCTTCGGGACTAGTGGCACAGATACGCAGTATTTT
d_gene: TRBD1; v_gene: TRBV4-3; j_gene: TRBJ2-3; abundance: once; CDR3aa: CASSQTGDRDMTDTQYF; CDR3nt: TGCGCCAGCAGCCAAACAGGGGACAGGGACATGACAGATACGCAGTATTTT
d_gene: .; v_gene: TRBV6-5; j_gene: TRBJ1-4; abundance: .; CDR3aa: CASSDRSRVEKLFF; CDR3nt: TGTGCCAGCAGCGACAGGAGTCGAGTTGAAAAACTGTTTTTT
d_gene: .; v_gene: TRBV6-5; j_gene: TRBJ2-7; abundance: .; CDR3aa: CASSFRRGEQYF; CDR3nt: TGTGCCAGCAGTTTCCGGAGGGGAGAGCAGTACTTC
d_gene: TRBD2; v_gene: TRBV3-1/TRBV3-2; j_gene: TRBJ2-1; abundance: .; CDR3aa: CASSQGTGGGWNEQFF; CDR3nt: TGTGCCAGCAGCCAAGGAACGGGGGGGGGCTGGAATGAGCAGTTCTTC
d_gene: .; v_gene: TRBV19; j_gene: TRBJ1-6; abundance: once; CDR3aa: CASSIGDVGNSPLHF; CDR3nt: TGTGCCAGTAGTATCGGGGATGTCGGGAATTCACCCCTCCACTTT
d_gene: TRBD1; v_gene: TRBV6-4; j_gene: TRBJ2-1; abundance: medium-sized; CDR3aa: CASSDSGTGGDEQFF; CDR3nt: TGTGCCAGCAGTGACTCCGGGACAGGGGGCGATGAGCAGTTCTTC
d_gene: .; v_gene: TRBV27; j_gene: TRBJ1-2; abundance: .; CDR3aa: CASSLTGGAGGYTF; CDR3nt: TGTGCCAGCAGTCTTACGGGAGGGGCGGGGGGCTACACCTTC
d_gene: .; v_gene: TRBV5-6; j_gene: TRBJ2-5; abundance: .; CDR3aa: CASSFLSGETQYF; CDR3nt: TGTGCCAGCAGCTTCCTGTCAGGGGAGACCCAGTACTTC
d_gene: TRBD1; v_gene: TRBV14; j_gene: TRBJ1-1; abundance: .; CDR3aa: CASSRYRTGTFEAFF; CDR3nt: TGTGCCAGCAGTCGATACCGGACAGGGACGTTTGAAGCTTTCTTT
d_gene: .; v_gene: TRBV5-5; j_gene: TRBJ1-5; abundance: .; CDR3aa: CASSLFADSNQPQHF; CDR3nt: TGTGCCAGCAGCTTGTTCGCGGATAGCAATCAGCCCCAGCATTTT
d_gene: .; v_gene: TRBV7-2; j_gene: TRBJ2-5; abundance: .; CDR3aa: CASSPYLQETQYF; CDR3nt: TGTGCCAGCAGCCCATACCTCCAGGAGACCCAGTACTTC
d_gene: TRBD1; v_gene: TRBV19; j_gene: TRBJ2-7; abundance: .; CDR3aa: CASSSRTGLNGEQYF; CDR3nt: TGTGCCAGTAGCTCTCGGACAGGCTTAAACGGCGAGCAGTACTTC
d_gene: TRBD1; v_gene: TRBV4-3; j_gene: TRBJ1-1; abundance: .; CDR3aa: CASSQEGQGNTEAFF; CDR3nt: TGCGCCAGCAGCCAAGAGGGACAGGGGAACACTGAAGCTTTCTTT
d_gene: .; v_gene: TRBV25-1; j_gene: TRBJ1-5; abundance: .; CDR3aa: CASSAEEYQPQHF; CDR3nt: TGTGCCAGCAGTGCGGAGGAGTATCAGCCCCAGCATTTT
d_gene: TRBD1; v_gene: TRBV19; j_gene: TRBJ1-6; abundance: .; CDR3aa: CASSRQGSYNSPLHF; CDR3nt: TGTGCCAGTAGTAGACAGGGATCCTATAATTCACCCCTCCACTTT
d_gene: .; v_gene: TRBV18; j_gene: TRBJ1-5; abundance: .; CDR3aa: CASPDRASNQPQHF; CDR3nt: TGTGCCAGCCCGGACAGAGCTAGCAATCAGCCCCAGCATTTT
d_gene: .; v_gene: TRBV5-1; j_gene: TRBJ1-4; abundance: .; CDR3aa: CASSLEGSGEKLFF; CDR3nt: TGCGCCAGCAGCTTGGAGGGTTCAGGGGAAAAACTGTTTTTT
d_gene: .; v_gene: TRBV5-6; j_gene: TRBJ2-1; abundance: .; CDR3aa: CASSGSSWSSYNEQFF; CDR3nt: TGTGCCAGCAGCGGCTCTAGCTGGAGCTCCTACAATGAGCAGTTCTTC
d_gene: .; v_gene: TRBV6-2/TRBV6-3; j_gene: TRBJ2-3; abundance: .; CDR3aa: CASSSSSFGVTQYF; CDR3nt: TGTGCCAGCAGTTCCTCGTCGTTCGGGGTAACGCAGTATTTT
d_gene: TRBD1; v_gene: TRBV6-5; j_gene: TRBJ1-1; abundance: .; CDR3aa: CASSYRGQGNTEAFF; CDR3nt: TGTGCCAGCAGTTACCGGGGACAGGGGAACACTGAAGCTTTCTTT
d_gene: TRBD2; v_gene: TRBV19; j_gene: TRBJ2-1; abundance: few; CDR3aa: CASHPQSSGYNEQFF; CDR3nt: TGTGCCAGTCATCCGCAGTCTAGCGGATACAATGAGCAGTTCTTC
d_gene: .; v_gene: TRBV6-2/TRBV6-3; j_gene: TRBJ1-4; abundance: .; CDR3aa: CASSYLTVPNTRNEKLFF; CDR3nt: TGTGCCAGCAGTTACCTCACTGTCCCGAATACGCGAAATGAAAAACTGTTTTTT
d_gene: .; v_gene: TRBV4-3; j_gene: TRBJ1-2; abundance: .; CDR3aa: CASSQALEPTYGYTF; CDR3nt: TGCGCCAGCAGCCAAGCTCTTGAGCCTACCTATGGCTACACCTTC
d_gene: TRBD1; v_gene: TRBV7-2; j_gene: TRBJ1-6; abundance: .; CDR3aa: CASSQPDADRGLYSPLHF; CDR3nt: TGTGCCAGCAGCCAACCGGATGCGGACAGGGGGCTTTATTCACCCCTCCACTTT
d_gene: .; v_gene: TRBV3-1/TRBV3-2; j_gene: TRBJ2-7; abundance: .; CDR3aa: CASSQEQGPYEQYF; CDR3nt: TGTGCCAGCAGCCAAGAGCAGGGGCCATACGAGCAGTACTTC
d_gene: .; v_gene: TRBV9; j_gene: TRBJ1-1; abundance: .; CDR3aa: CASSVQGMGTEAFF; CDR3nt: TGTGCCAGCAGCGTACAGGGGATGGGGACTGAAGCTTTCTTT
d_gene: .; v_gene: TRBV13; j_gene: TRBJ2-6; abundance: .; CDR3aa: CASSLNWGVSGANVLTF; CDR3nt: TGTGCCAGCAGTCTTAATTGGGGGGTCTCTGGGGCCAACGTCCTGACTTTC